These 2 T cell receptor beta chains originate from one sample sequenced in a study of shared T cell receptors in the human thymus. Method: immunoSEQ multiplex PCR; TCRdb's copy keeps in-frame clones and lacks some. The sample consists of 650,000 to 950,000 clones, approximately 85% of them appearing once. The sample also formed part of further work on human thymus T cells.

The sample was thymocytes. These receptor sequences come from a girl in the first two years of life with a congenital heart defect.

The rearrangement uses TRBV12-5 and TRBJ1-1, with D possibly matching TRBD1 (6 bases). Germline V lookup: CDR1 LGHNT, CDR2 FRNRAP. This CDR3 has 14 residues. V was cut by 10 bases and J by 6 bases, with 21 bases left in between. The CDR3: CATPGPRGGSEAFF. CDR3 coding DNA: TGTGCTACCCCGGGGCCCAGGGGTGGTTCTGAAGCTTTCTTT. The complete variable domain, with remaining parts taken from reference TRBV12-5 and TRBJ1-1, reads DARVTQTPRHKVTEMGQEVTMRCQPILGHNTVFWYRQTMMQGLELLAYFRNRAPLDDSGMPKDRFSAEMPDATLATLKIQPSEPRDSAVYFCATPGPRGGSEAFFGQGTRLTVV.

This chain uses TRBV4-3 with TRBJ2-1, with D possibly matching TRBD1 (6 bases). This CDR3 is 15 amino acids long. Trimming took 4 bases from V and 8 from J, leaving 18 bases between them. Germline V gives CDR1 LGHNA, CDR2 YSLEER. The DNA of the CDR3 is TGCGCCAGCAGCCCACACAGGGTTAAGGAGGATGAGCAGTTCTTC. This gives the protein CASSPHRVKEDEQFF.